Listed below are T cell receptor beta chains from one sample, sequenced in a study of blood T cell repertoires in COVID-19. Here immunoSEQ multiplex PCR was the method, and the copy in TCRdb shows in-frame clones only, minus some. The profile shows some 330,000 clones, 87% of them singletons. The specimen sequenced was PBMCs or T cells enriched from blood (not recorded which). These receptors were collected from a man aged 35 to 55 in a cohort exposed to, infected with or recovered from COVID-19 (not recorded which). The CDR3 runs from the conserved cysteine through the conserved F or W. Each record gives: V gene, J gene, D gene, clone size, CDR3 DNA, CDR3 protein. A D gene is named only where the DNA matches it firmly. The size field is filled for only some rows; it gives once, few, many or a size class.

TRBV21-1	TRBJ2-1	-	-	TGTGCCAGCAGCGAATCGGGACAGGCGTACAATGAGCAGTTCTTC	CASSESGQAYNEQFF
TRBV28	TRBJ2-1	TRBD2	-	TGTGCCAGCAGGGGACTAGCGGATTACAATGAGCAGTTCTTC	CASRGLADYNEQFF
TRBV2	TRBJ1-4	-	-	TGTGCCAGCAGTAGACAGACAGGATCATTGGGTAGTCGGTTTTTT	CASSRQTGSLGSRFF
TRBV10-1	TRBJ2-1	TRBD2	-	TGCGCCAGCAGTGAGCGACTAGCGGGTAACAATGAGCAGTTCTTC	CASSERLAGNNEQFF
TRBV9	TRBJ2-1	-	-	TGTGCCAGCAGCGTAGGGACTCCCTCCAATGAGCAGTTCTTC	CASSVGTPSNEQFF
TRBV5-1	TRBJ2-3	TRBD1	-	TGCGCCAGCAGCCGGGGACAGGGGCTGAATACGCAGTATTTT	CASSRGQGLNTQYF
TRBV2	TRBJ2-7	TRBD2	few	TGTGCCAGCAGTGGGACGGGGGGATCGGTCGAGCAGTACTTC	CASSGTGGSVEQYF
TRBV6-5	TRBJ1-5	-	-	TGTGCCAGCAGTTCGACAGGAGGCAATCAGCCCCAGCATTTT	CASSSTGGNQPQHF
TRBV27	TRBJ2-1	TRBD2	-	TGTGCCAGCGGTTCGACTAGCGGGAGCCACAATGAGCAGTTCTTC	CASGSTSGSHNEQFF
TRBV6-5	TRBJ1-2	TRBD1	-	TGTGCCAGCAGTTACACAGGGGGAGGGGGCTACACCTTC	CASSYTGGGGYTF
TRBV3-1/TRBV3-2	TRBJ1-1	-	-	TGTGCCAGCAGCCCCGGGGTGAACACTGAAGCTTTCTTT	CASSPGVNTEAFF
TRBV4-2	TRBJ2-4	-	-	TGTGCCAGCAGCCAAGGAGGAGTAGCCAAAAACATTCAGTACTTC	CASSQGGVAKNIQYF
TRBV19	TRBJ1-1	-	-	TGTGCCAGTAGTACCCTAGTGGTGAGCACTGAAGCTTTCTTT	CASSTLVVSTEAFF
TRBV12-3/TRBV12-4	TRBJ2-5	-	-	TGTGCCAGCAGTTTCGTAGGGGGAGAGACCCAGTACTTC	CASSFVGGETQYF
TRBV7-9	TRBJ2-7	-	-	TGTGCCAGCAGCTGGGCAGGGTATAGTATGGTCTACGAGCAGTACTTC	CASSWAGYSMVYEQYF
TRBV6-5	TRBJ1-2	-	-	TGTGCCACTCACCGGGGGGGGTACGACTATGGCTACACCTTC	CATHRGGYDYGYTF
TRBV18	TRBJ2-7	-	-	TGTGCCAGCTCATTGAGGGGGGAGCAGTACTTC	CASSLRGEQYF
TRBV7-9	TRBJ1-2	TRBD1	-	TGTGCCAGCAGCTGGGACGGACAGGATGATGAGACTGGAGGCTACACCTTC	CASSWDGQDDETGGYTF
TRBV5-1	TRBJ1-2	-	-	TGCGCCAGCAGCTTGGGGGACACGAACTATGGCTACACCTTC	CASSLGDTNYGYTF
TRBV5-6	TRBJ2-5	-	-	TGTGCCAGCAGCAGGGGGACCCCAGAGACCCAGTACTTC	CASSRGTPETQYF
TRBV11-3	TRBJ2-3	TRBD2	-	TGTGCCAGCAGCTTAGATGGTAGCGGGAGGAGCACAGATACGCAGTATTTT	CASSLDGSGRSTDTQYF
TRBV28	TRBJ2-2	-	-	TGTGCCAGCAGTTTCGGAGGGAGTGCCGGGGAGCTGTTTTTT	CASSFGGSAGELFF
TRBV28	TRBJ1-1	-	-	TGTGCCAGCAGTTTACCCAGTTTGAACACTGAAGCTTTCTTT	CASSLPSLNTEAFF
TRBV7-9	TRBJ1-3	TRBD1	-	TGTGCCAGCACATCCCCACCGGGACAGGGAAGGTCTGGAAACACCATATATTTT	CASTSPPGQGRSGNTIYF
TRBV6-5	TRBJ1-1	-	-	TGTGCCAGCAGGGTGAGGGGGGGCGTCACTGAAGCTTTCTTT	CASRVRGGVTEAFF
TRBV29-1	TRBJ1-2	TRBD1	-	TGCAGCGTACGGACAGGGACCAACTATGGCTACACCTTC	CSVRTGTNYGYTF
TRBV5-6	TRBJ2-2	TRBD2	-	TGTGCCAGCAGCGTTCCGGGACTAGCGGGAGCAACGGAGCTGTTTTTT	CASSVPGLAGATELFF
TRBV12-3/TRBV12-4	TRBJ1-1	-	-	TGTGCCAGCAGTTTTACAGTCGGCACTGAAGCTTTCTTT	CASSFTVGTEAFF
TRBV7-9	TRBJ1-1	-	-	TGTGCCAGCACGGGGTCAGGGAACACTGAAGCTTTCTTT	CASTGSGNTEAFF